This T cell receptor beta chain was observed in a study of vaccination effects on CD4 cells after COVID-19. The overall study: The median interval between the second dose and post-vaccine sampling was 72 days.

The V and J ends lost 6 bases and 0 bases respectively, with 18 bases between them. CDR3 length: 17 residues. Germline values: CDR1 SGHTA, CDR2 FQGNSA. TCRdb's copy holds only in-frame clones and misses some; the assay was immunoSEQ multiplex PCR. Of 40,000 to 50,000 clones listed, over 60% are singletons. This clone was detected once. Its antigen is still unknown. Expansion of antigen-specific CD4+ T cells with viral peptide pools was carried out by the ViraFEST assay before sequencing. After around ten days in culture, the CD4+ T cells were isolated. Participants completed two doses of the BNT162b2 or mRNA-1273 vaccine. IL-2 medium supplanted half the medium on days 3 and 7.

The chain combines TRBV7-2 with TRBJ2-1, with D perhaps TRBD2 (6 bases). This clonotype was sampled from a human donor who received a COVID-19 vaccine. The sequences come from CD4+ T cells from PBMCs cultured with HCoV-OC43 spike peptides, collected after COVID-19 vaccination. The subset here: HCoV-OC43 spike overlapping peptide pool stimulation. CDR3 protein: CASSKYSGPSSYNEQFF. The CDR3 DNA sequence: TGTGCCAGCAGTAAATATAGCGGACCGAGCTCCTACAATGAGCAGTTCTTC.